A selection of T cell receptor beta chains follows, all from one sample in a study of T cells in Graves' hyperthyroidism and ophthalmopathy. TCRdb fed the multiplex PCR reads into MiXCR, producing one record per CDR3 protein. The data show approximately 490,000 distinct CDR3 sequences, approximately 23% seen once. Sequenced sample: blood. These TCRs come from a woman between 65 and 79 years old with Graves' ophthalmopathy. CDR3s include the opening cysteine and the closing phenylalanine or tryptophan.

V gene	CDR3 protein
TRBV6-9	CAGSYRDTHIEQYF
TRBV28	CASASGTSITYEQYF
TRBV2	CASSGLAGGTDTQYF
TRBV20-1	CSARDQGQGGEKLFF
TRBV10-3	CAIRETGPGNYGYTF
TRBV7-2	CASSLMGQGGNEQFF
TRBV7-3	CASSLLGRTPNEQFF
TRBV5-1	CASSLVSRTGSSYNEQFF
TRBV6-2/TRBV6-3	CASKRQRHREQYF
TRBV12-3/TRBV12-4	CASQGLGETQYF
TRBV6-1	CASSHTRARNDDTQYF
TRBV5-1	CASQSGHTDTQYF
TRBV30	CAWGAGEQFF
TRBV12-3/TRBV12-4	CASSPHTGGGELFF
TRBV3-1	CASSEGKTVEAFF
TRBV6-2/TRBV6-3	CASTNPSTDTQYF
TRBV12-3/TRBV12-4	CASSLGTSGRVRNEQYF
TRBV6-6	CASSYSLASSGANVLTF
TRBV20-1	CSAMGTVFTSGSLYEQYF
TRBV11-2	CASSQRGRTYNEQFF
TRBV11-2	CASSLDRRTIPYEQYF
TRBV6-2/TRBV6-3	CASSYMGSSGNTIYF
TRBV19	CASSPPGTVRTDTQYF
TRBV12-3/TRBV12-4	CASSPTPYTEAFF